Reported below is one T cell receptor beta chain. The authors' processing: How many nucleated cells were present was estimated from reference gene primer amplification. Generated by immunoSEQ multiplex PCR, the TCRdb table keeps only in-frame clones and is missing some. D and trimming come from the DNA, and the V and J calls and clone size come from that table. This table holds some 60,000 clones, almost 90% found once. The entry originates in a study of blood T cell repertoires in COVID-19. Across the whole study: Samples taken during acute and convalescent COVID-19 were collected in the United States, Italy and Spain. PBMCs, B-cell-depleted T cells, or T cells were the source of the cDNA or gDNA that made up the material.

Trimming pared 4 bases from V and 5 bases from J, leaving 16 bases between. The CDR3 loop spans 15 amino acids. Germline V gene sequence: CDR1 SGHTA, CDR2 FQGNSA. This sequence originates from a man aged 55-75 years with acute or convalescent COVID-19. This chain links TRBV7-2 with TRBJ2-3, with D possibly being TRBD1 (8 bases). Sequencing input: peripheral blood. The CDR3 spells CASSSAGQAGDTQYF. CDR3 DNA sequence: TGTGCCAGCAGCTCAGCGGGACAGGCAGGAGATACGCAGTATTTT.